This T cell receptor (beta chain) derives from a study of blood T cell repertoires in COVID-19. Study background: The United States, Italy and Spain provided the acute and convalescent COVID-19 samples. In each case, the material was cDNA or gDNA derived from T cells, B-cell-depleted T cells, or PBMCs.

Sequencing was performed with immunoSEQ multiplex PCR; in TCRdb, only in-frame clones are kept and a portion is missing. The data hold approximately 180,000 clones, with about 86% observed a single time. The germline gives CDR1 MNHEY, CDR2 SVGAGI. The CDR3 extends over 14 amino acids. V was clipped by 7 bases and J by 4 bases; unmatched bases: 9. Enrollment of patients from Seattle took place during active infection, with longitudinal follow-up. The sequence was collected from a woman between 70 and 85 years old with COVID-19, enrolled during active disease. The specimen was peripheral blood. This chain uses TRBV6-5 with TRBJ1-2; 7 bases fit TRBD1. DNA for the CDR3: TGTGCCAGCATATCGCCCGGGACAGTCTATGGCTACACCTTC. This sequence encodes CASISPGTVYGYTF.